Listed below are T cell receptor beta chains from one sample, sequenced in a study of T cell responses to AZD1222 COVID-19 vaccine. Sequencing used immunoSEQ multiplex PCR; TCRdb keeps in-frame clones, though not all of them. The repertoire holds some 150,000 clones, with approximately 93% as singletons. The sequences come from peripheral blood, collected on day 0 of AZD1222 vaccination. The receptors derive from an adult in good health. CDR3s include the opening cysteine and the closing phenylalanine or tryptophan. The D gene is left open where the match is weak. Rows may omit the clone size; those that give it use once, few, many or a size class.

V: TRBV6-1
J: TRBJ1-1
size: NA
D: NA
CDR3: CASSDRASEAFF
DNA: TGTGCCAGCAGTGACAGAGCTTCCGAAGCTTTCTTT

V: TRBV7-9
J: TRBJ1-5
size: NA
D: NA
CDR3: CASSLGAGNQPQHF
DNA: TGTGCCAGCAGCTTAGGGGCAGGAAATCAGCCCCAGCATTTT

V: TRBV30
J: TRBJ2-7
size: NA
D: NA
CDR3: CACALSSYEQYF
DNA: TGTGCCTGCGCACTGAGCTCCTACGAGCAGTACTTC

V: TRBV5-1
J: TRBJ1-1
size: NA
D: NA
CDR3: CASSLDMDTEAFF
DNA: TGCGCCAGCAGTTTGGACATGGACACTGAAGCTTTCTTT

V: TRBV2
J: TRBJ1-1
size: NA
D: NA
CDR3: CASSTQPNWQNTEAFF
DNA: TGTGCCAGCAGCACCCAACCTAACTGGCAGAACACTGAAGCTTTCTTT

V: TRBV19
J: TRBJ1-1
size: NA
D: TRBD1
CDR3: CATPTGDTEAFF
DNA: TGTGCCACCCCGACAGGGGACACTGAAGCTTTCTTT

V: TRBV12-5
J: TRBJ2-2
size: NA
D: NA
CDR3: CASGPPGTTYTGELFF
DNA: TGTGCTAGTGGCCCGCCCGGGACCACTTACACCGGGGAGCTGTTTTTT

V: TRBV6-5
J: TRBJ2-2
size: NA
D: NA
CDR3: CASSYPRRGELFF
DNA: TGTGCCAGCAGTTACCCTCGTCGGGGGGAGCTGTTTTTT

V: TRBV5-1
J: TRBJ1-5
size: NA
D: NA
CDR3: CASSLIGGQDQPQHF
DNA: TGCGCCAGCAGCTTGATTGGAGGGCAGGACCAGCCCCAGCATTTT

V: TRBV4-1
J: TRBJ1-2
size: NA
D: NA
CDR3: CASSQGTNGYTF
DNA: TGCGCCAGCAGCCAAGGCACTAATGGCTACACCTTC

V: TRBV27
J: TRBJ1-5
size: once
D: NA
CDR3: CASSLIRGTNQPQHF
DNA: TGTGCCAGCAGTTTAATTAGGGGCACCAATCAGCCCCAGCATTTT

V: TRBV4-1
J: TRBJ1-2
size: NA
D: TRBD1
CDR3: CASSQGDRAYGYTF
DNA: TGCGCCAGCAGCCAAGGGGACAGGGCCTATGGCTACACCTTC

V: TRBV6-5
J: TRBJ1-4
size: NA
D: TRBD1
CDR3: CASSYRDSEKLFF
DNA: TGTGCCAGCAGTTACAGGGACAGTGAAAAACTGTTTTTT

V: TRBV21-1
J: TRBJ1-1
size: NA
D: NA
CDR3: CASSTGNTEAFF
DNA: TGTGCCAGCAGCACAGGGAACACTGAAGCTTTCTTT

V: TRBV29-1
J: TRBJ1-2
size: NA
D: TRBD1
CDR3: CSVPKGQGVGYGYTF
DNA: TGCAGCGTTCCCAAGGGACAGGGGGTTGGGTATGGCTACACCTTC

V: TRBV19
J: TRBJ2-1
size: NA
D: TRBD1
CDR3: CASRGTGGIGEQFF
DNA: TGTGCCAGTAGAGGGACAGGGGGTATCGGGGAGCAGTTCTTC

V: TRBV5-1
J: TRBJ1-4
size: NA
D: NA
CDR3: CASSGLGTSNEKLFF
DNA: TGCGCCAGCTCAGGCCTCGGAACCTCCAATGAAAAACTGTTTTTT

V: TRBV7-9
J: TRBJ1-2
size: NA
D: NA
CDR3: CASSFMGYGYTF
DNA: TGTGCCAGCAGCTTCATGGGTTATGGCTACACCTTC

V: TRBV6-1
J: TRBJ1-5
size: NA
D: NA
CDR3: CASSEQGQPQHF
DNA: TGTGCCAGCAGTGAACAGGGTCAGCCCCAGCATTTT

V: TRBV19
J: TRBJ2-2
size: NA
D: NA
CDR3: CASSILTRTAITGELFF
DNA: TGTGCCAGTAGTATACTGACTAGGACAGCGATCACCGGGGAGCTGTTTTTT

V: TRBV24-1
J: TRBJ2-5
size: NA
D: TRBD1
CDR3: CATSDFGVAGTAQETQYF
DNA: TGTGCCACCAGTGATTTTGGGGTGGCAGGGACAGCTCAAGAGACCCAGTACTTC

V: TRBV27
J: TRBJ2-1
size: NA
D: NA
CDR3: CASSLSGSSYNEQFF
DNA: TGTGCCAGCAGTTTATCCGGGAGCTCCTACAATGAGCAGTTCTTC

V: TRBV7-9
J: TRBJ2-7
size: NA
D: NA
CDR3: CASSLAVYEQYF
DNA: TGTGCCAGCAGCTTAGCAGTCTACGAGCAGTACTTC

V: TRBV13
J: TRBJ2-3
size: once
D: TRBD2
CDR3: CASSRRGGGDTQYF
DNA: TGTGCCAGCAGCAGGCGGGGGGGCGGAGATACGCAGTATTTT

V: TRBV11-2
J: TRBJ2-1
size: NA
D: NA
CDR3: CASSLDADFSYNEQFF
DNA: TGTGCCAGCAGCTTAGACGCCGACTTCTCCTACAATGAGCAGTTCTTC

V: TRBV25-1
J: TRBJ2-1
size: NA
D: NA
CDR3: CASRTSRGNEQFF
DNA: TGTGCCAGCAGGACTAGCAGGGGCAATGAGCAGTTCTTC

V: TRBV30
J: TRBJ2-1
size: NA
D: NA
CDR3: CAWSVQANNEQFF
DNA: TGTGCCTGGAGTGTCCAGGCAAACAATGAGCAGTTCTTC

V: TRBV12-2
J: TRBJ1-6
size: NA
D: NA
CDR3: CASRAGTAVNSPLHF
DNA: TGTGCAAGTCGCGCAGGGACAGCAGTTAATTCACCCCTCCACTTT

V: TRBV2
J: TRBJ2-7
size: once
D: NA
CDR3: CASSGSYEQYF
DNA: TGTGCCAGCAGCGGGTCCTACGAGCAGTACTTC

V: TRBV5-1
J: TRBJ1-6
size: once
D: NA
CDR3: CASSKRDGFNSPLHF
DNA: TGCGCCAGCAGCAAAAGGGACGGATTTAATTCACCCCTCCACTTT

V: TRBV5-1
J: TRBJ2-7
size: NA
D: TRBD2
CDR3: CASSAGTSGAYEQYF
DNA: TGCGCCAGCAGCGCCGGGACTAGCGGGGCGTACGAGCAGTACTTC

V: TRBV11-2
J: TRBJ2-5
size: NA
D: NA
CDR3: CASKRTEETQYF
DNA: TGTGCCAGCAAACGGACAGAAGAGACCCAGTACTTC

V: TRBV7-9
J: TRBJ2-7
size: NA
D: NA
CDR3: CASSLEGTPSSEQYF
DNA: TGTGCCAGCAGCTTAGAGGGGACTCCCTCCAGCGAGCAGTACTTC

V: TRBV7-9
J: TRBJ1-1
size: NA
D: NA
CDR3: CASSFQGNTEAFF
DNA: TGTGCCAGCAGCTTTCAGGGGAACACTGAAGCTTTCTTT

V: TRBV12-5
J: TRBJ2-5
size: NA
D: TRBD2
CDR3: CASGPQAGGAETQYF
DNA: TGTGCTAGTGGTCCGCAAGCGGGAGGCGCGGAGACCCAGTACTTC

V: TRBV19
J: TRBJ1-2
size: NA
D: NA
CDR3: CASRRLGGNYGYTF
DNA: TGTGCCAGCCGACGGTTGGGGGGCAACTATGGCTACACCTTC

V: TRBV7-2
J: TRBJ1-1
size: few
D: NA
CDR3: CASSFRLDGTEAFF
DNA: TGTGCCAGCAGCTTCCGCCTCGATGGGACTGAAGCTTTCTTT

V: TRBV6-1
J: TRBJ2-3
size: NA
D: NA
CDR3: CASSEWVGNTQYF
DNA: TGTGCCAGCAGTGAATGGGTCGGAAATACGCAGTATTTT

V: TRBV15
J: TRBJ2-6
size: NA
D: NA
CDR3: CATSRDQGSGANVLTF
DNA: TGTGCCACCAGCAGAGATCAAGGCTCTGGGGCCAACGTCCTGACTTTC

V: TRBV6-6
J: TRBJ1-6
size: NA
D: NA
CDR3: CASSYSEGSPLHF
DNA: TGTGCCAGCAGTTACTCAGAGGGTTCACCCCTCCACTTT

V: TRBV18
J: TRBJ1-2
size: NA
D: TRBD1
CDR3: CASSPQGAGYGYTF
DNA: TGTGCCAGCTCACCACAGGGGGCGGGCTATGGCTACACCTTC

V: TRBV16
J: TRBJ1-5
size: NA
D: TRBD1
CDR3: CASSQTGTVNQPQHF
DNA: TGTGCCAGCAGCCAAACCGGGACAGTTAATCAGCCCCAGCATTTT

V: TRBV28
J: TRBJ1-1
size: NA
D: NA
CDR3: CASHTGPSGTEAFF
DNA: TGTGCCAGTCATACAGGGCCGTCGGGTACTGAAGCTTTCTTT

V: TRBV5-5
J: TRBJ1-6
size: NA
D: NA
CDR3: CASSFGPSSYNSPLHF
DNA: TGTGCCAGCAGCTTCGGGCCGAGCTCCTATAATTCACCCCTCCACTTT

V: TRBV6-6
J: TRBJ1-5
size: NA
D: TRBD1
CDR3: CASRDRGSFGQPQHF
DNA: TGTGCCAGCCGGGACAGGGGTTCCTTCGGGCAGCCCCAGCATTTT

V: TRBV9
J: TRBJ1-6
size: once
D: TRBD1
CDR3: CASSGGTGNSPLHF
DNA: TGTGCCAGCAGCGGAGGGACAGGGAATTCACCCCTCCACTTT

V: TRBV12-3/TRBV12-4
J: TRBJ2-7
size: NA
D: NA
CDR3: CASRPQVAYEQYF
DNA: TGTGCCAGCAGACCGCAGGTAGCCTACGAGCAGTACTTC

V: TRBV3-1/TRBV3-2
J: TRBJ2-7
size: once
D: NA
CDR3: CASSQVGPEQYF
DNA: TGTGCCAGCAGCCAAGTGGGACCCGAGCAGTACTTC

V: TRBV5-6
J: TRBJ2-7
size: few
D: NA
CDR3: CASSLPGPTSYEQYF
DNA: TGTGCCAGCAGCTTGCCGGGACCCACTTCCTACGAGCAGTACTTC

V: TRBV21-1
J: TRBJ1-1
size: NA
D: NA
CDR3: CASSKVQGWTEAFF
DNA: TGTGCCAGCAGCAAAGTCCAGGGGTGGACTGAAGCTTTCTTT

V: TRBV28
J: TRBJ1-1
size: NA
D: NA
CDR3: CASSLPRGRTEAFF
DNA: TGTGCCAGCAGTTTGCCCCGGGGGAGGACTGAAGCTTTCTTT

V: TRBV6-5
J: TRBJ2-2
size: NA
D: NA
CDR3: CASNSINTGELFF
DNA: TGTGCCAGCAACAGTATTAACACCGGGGAGCTGTTTTTT

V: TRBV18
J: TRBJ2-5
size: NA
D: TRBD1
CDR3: CASSPDRKTETQYF
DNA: TGTGCCAGCTCACCGGACAGGAAGACTGAGACCCAGTACTTC

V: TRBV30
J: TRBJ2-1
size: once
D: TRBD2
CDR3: CALGTSRYNEQFF
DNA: TGTGCCTTGGGGACTAGCAGATACAATGAGCAGTTCTTC

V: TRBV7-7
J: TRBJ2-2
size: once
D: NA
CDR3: CASSSSPGFTGELFF
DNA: TGTGCCAGCAGCTCGAGCCCGGGCTTTACCGGGGAGCTGTTTTTT

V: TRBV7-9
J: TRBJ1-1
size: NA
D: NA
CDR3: CASSFTEAFF
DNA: TGTGCCAGCAGCTTTACTGAAGCTTTCTTT

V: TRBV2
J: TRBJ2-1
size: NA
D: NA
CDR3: CASNQGGAYNEQFF
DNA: TGTGCCAGCAATCAGGGTGGGGCCTACAATGAGCAGTTCTTC

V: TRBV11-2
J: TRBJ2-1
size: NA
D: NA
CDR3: CASSLGRGPYNEQFF
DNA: TGTGCCAGCAGCTTAGGGCGGGGGCCCTACAATGAGCAGTTCTTC

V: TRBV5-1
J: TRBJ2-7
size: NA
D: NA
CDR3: CASSLARGRDYEQYF
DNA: TGCGCCAGCAGCTTGGCACGGGGGCGAGACTACGAGCAGTACTTC